This T cell receptor (beta chain) was observed in a study of OX40 agonist ivuxolimab in advanced cancers. For the wider study: The costimulatory receptor OX40 (CD134) was targeted by ivuxolimab, a fully human IgG2 agonistic monoclonal antibody. Partial responses occurred in three dose-escalation patients: two with cutaneous melanoma and one with hepatocellular carcinoma. Prior anti-PD-1, anti-PD-L1 or anti-CTLA-4 therapy was permitted, and 40% of dose-escalation patients had received checkpoint inhibitors. Among the roughly 52 dose-escalation patients, 19 had hepatocellular carcinoma, around 15 melanoma, 9 renal cell carcinoma and 9 head and neck cancer. In the dose-escalation cohort, 82.7% of patients were male, and the mean age was approximately 55 years, with a range of 23 to 79. Peripheral TCRbeta sequencing aimed to test whether ivuxolimab altered TCR sequence diversity and caused clonal T-cell expansion. Intravenous ivuxolimab was administered to patients every 2 weeks at six dose levels: 0.01, 0.1, 0.3, 1.5, 3 and 10 mg/kg. The paper describes the monotherapy dose-escalation part (N of about 47 patients) of the phase I trial of ivuxolimab.

The CDR3, cysteine through phenylalanine, is 13 amino acids long. Just CDR3 DNA is preserved here, 39 bases in frame from base 1. The germline V gene (reference sequence) specifies GTSNPN as CDR1 and SVGIG as CDR2. V and J are trimmed by 3 bases and 6 bases, and the gene matches miss 4 bases of the junction. Overall study results and their limits: The antigen specificity of the peripheral T cells that underwent clonal expansion was not determined. After ivuxolimab, more expanded clones were found on average in CD8+ T cells than in CD4+ T cells. Low levels of normalized T-cell clonal expansion were also seen in some patients who did not respond. At doses of 0.1 to 3.0 mg/kg, clonal expansion of both CD4+ and CD8+ blood T cells was observed from baseline to week 6. Partial responders in the 0.1-3.0 mg/kg groups had among the lowest normalized peripheral clonal expansion, especially among CD8+ T cells.

Patients with a history of autoimmune disease or receiving systemic immunosuppression were excluded from the trial. Peripheral blood for TCR sequencing was collected from all dose cohorts at baseline, on cycle 4 day 1, and on cycle 7 day 1. Samples were obtained from an open-label, multicenter, first-in-human phase I dose-escalation trial of ivuxolimab. Adults with locally advanced or metastatic melanoma, renal cell carcinoma, hepatocellular carcinoma or head and neck squamous cell carcinoma were enrolled in the trial. Before TCR sequencing, CD4+ T cells and CD8+ T cells from peripheral blood were sorted into separate populations. For sequencing of the TCRbeta CDR3 region, genomic DNA was extracted from the sorted cells. The immunoSEQ Assay was used for sequencing of TCRbeta CDR3 regions. TCRdb limited this immuneACCESS table to in-frame rearrangements with V and J called. A share of clones is missing; checked studies link under half to unresolved V genes, and the rest is unexplained. The sample records about 77,000 clones, about four fifths of which are singletons. About 0.73% of the sample is in the top ten clones.

This clone has only one observation. Its antigen remains undetermined. Base-call qualities are not available, and no considerably larger clone is one nucleotide away. The sequence derives from an adult with an advanced solid tumor such as melanoma, head and neck, liver or kidney cancer. The sequences come from CD4+ or CD8+ T cells sorted from blood, collected in a trial of the OX40 agonist ivuxolimab. The chain is assembled from TRBV30 and TRBJ2-1; 8 middle bases align to TRBD2. The DNA sequence is given as TGTGCCTGGAGCGATGGACTAGCCAATGAGCAGTTCTTC. It is translated as CAWSDGLANEQFF.